These T cell receptor beta chains were read from a single sample in a study of human T cells and chemical hapten exposure. Each CDR3 protein is one row after TCRdb ran MiXCR on the RACE reads. The repertoire holds about 190,000 distinct CDR3 sequences, 20% to 25% seen once, with roughly 2.3% in the top ten. The specimen was whole blood, collected in connection with sensitization to the hapten diphenylcyclopropenone (DPC). The receptors shown here come from a woman in her thirties or forties with alopecia areata. Some clones in this sample may be carry-over from other donors' samples. The CDR3 runs from the conserved cysteine through the conserved F or W. A D gene is named only where the DNA matches it firmly. Part of the rows lack a size; the others show once, few, many or a class for expanded clones.

.	TRBV21-1	few	TRBJ2-1	CASSKERDRVYNEQFF	TGTGCCAGCAGCAAAGAGAGAGACAGGGTCTACAATGAGCAGTTCTTC
TRBD1	TRBV29-1	few	TRBJ1-6	CSAEDRGSPLHF	TGCAGCGCGGAAGACAGGGGGTCACCCCTCCACTTT
TRBD1	TRBV20-1	many	TRBJ1-3	CSARGQGVGGNTIYF	TGCAGTGCTCGGGGACAGGGGGTCGGCGGAAACACCATATATTTT
.	TRBV6-5	.	TRBJ2-3	CASSYSGPLTDTQYF	TGTGCCAGCAGTTACTCGGGACCTCTCACAGATACGCAGTATTTT
TRBD2	TRBV28	many	TRBJ2-3	CASSSGLAGTDTQYF	TGTGCCAGCAGCTCCGGACTAGCGGGCACAGATACGCAGTATTTT
.	TRBV28	.	TRBJ2-1	CASSSRGAPVNEQFF	TGTGCCAGCAGCTCACGCGGGGCCCCAGTCAATGAGCAGTTCTTC
TRBD1	TRBV24-1	.	TRBJ2-7	CATPRAGQGYEQYF	TGTGCCACCCCCCGGGCCGGACAGGGCTACGAGCAGTACTTC
TRBD2	TRBV12-3/TRBV12-4	.	TRBJ2-5	CASSLGLAGGETQYF	TGTGCCAGCAGTTTAGGACTAGCGGGAGGGGAGACCCAGTACTTC
TRBD2	TRBV29-1	few	TRBJ2-7	CSVAPRLAETYEQYF	TGCAGCGTTGCACCCCGACTAGCGGAAACCTACGAGCAGTACTTC
TRBD1	TRBV3-1	.	TRBJ1-3	CASSPQGGSSGNTIYF	TGTGCCAGCAGCCCTCAGGGGGGAAGCTCTGGAAACACCATATATTTT
TRBD2	TRBV20-1	.	TRBJ2-7	CSARTSGISYEQYF	TGCAGTGCTAGGACTAGCGGGATCTCCTACGAGCAGTACTTC
.	TRBV7-9	.	TRBJ2-5	CASSLGDQETQYF	TGTGCCAGCAGCTTAGGCGATCAAGAGACCCAGTACTTC
TRBD2	TRBV12-3/TRBV12-4	few	TRBJ2-3	CASSWGLAGGKTDTQYF	TGTGCCAGCAGTTGGGGACTAGCGGGAGGGAAGACAGATACGCAGTATTTT
.	TRBV20-1	.	TRBJ2-3	CGASRRVSTDTQYF	TGCGGTGCTAGTCGACGCGTTAGCACAGATACGCAGTATTTT
TRBD2	TRBV7-2	few	TRBJ2-7	CASSSPTSGKTYEQYF	TGTGCCAGCAGCTCCCCGACTAGCGGCAAAACCTACGAGCAGTACTTC
.	TRBV20-1	few	TRBJ2-7	CSARDLTTHYEQYF	TGCAGTGCTAGAGATCTGACTACCCACTACGAGCAGTACTTC
.	TRBV28	.	TRBJ2-7	CASSPNSGVETYEQYF	TGTGCCAGCAGTCCGAACTCAGGGGTAGAAACCTACGAGCAGTACTTC
TRBD1	TRBV29-1	once	TRBJ1-1	CSARRAQTGYTEAFF	TGCAGCGCCAGGAGGGCACAGACAGGGTACACTGAAGCTTTCTTT
TRBD2	TRBV20-1	.	TRBJ2-2	CSARPSGRGVGELFF	TGCAGTGCTAGGCCTAGCGGGAGAGGGGTCGGGGAGCTGTTTTTT
.	TRBV5-1	.	TRBJ1-5	CASSLGGEQPQHF	TGCGCCAGCAGCTTGGGGGGGGAGCAGCCCCAGCATTTT
.	TRBV3-1	few	TRBJ1-2	CASSQGGVGYTF	TGTGCCAGCAGCCAAGGCGGGGTCGGCTACACCTTC
.	TRBV29-1	many	TRBJ2-1	CSVASERRSYNEQFF	TGCAGCGTCGCATCGGAGAGGCGCTCCTACAATGAGCAGTTCTTC
TRBD1	TRBV7-9	.	TRBJ1-6	CASSRQGGDSPLHF	TGTGCCAGCAGCCGACAGGGAGGGGATTCACCCCTCCACTTT
TRBD2	TRBV20-1	few	TRBJ2-3	CSAQRPGLAGADTQYF	TGCAGTGCACAACGACCGGGACTAGCGGGAGCAGATACGCAGTATTTT
.	TRBV20-1	.	TRBJ1-1	CSARVGGMVTEAFF	TGCAGTGCTAGAGTGGGGGGGATGGTGACTGAAGCTTTCTTT
TRBD2	TRBV2	.	TRBJ2-2	CASSPSGADTGELFF	TGTGCCAGCAGTCCGAGCGGGGCGGACACCGGGGAGCTGTTTTTT
.	TRBV7-6	few	TRBJ2-1	CASSLDAGRSYNEQFF	TGTGCCAGCAGCTTAGACGCAGGGAGATCCTACAATGAGCAGTTCTTC
.	TRBV28	.	TRBJ1-5	CASRSNEKINQPQHF	TGTGCCAGCAGATCTAACGAGAAGATAAATCAGCCCCAGCATTTT
TRBD2	TRBV5-4	.	TRBJ2-1	CASNNVRGGTSGRLDTGNEQFF	TGTGCCAGCAACAACGTGCGGGGGGGGACTAGCGGGAGATTGGATACAGGCAATGAGCAGTTCTTC